The present T cell receptor (beta chain) was sequenced within a study of memory CD4+ T cells and cytomegalovirus serostatus (dated by TCRdb to between 2018 and 2020). In terms of the full investigation: The cohort included roughly 33 healthy adults from Belgium, of whom 9 were CMV seropositive and about 25 were CMV seronegative. The study sequenced CD4+ memory TCRbeta repertoires of a Belgian cohort with known cytomegalovirus serostatus to replicate a published TCR-based CMV serostatus classifier.

The Quick-DNA Microprep Kit was used to extract genomic DNA from the sorted cells. Amplification of TCRbeta DNA was done with the immunoSEQ hsTCRbeta kit, following the protocol from the manufacturer. An Illumina MiSeq instrument was used to sequence the TCRbeta libraries. The authors' pipeline ran thus. Removing out-of-frame sequences left a few million distinct TCRbeta sequences, an average of about 73,000 per individual. Each individual was scored according to the count of about 150 previously reported CMV-associated TCRbeta sequences and the total productive distinct TCRbeta count. A beta-binomial model was reimplemented in Python, and scikit-learn random forests with default parameters were trained on US cohort data. On the Belgian cohort, classifier performance was reported as the median AUC, along with percentile confidence intervals, across 10,000 bootstrap iterations. The table was pulled from immuneACCESS by TCRdb, which kept in-frame rearrangements only. Such tables lose some clones; where checked, under half of the loss comes from unresolved V genes, and the rest has no known cause. V and J calls and clone size are those listed in that table; D and trimming were worked out from the DNA. Here the sample has about 67,000 clones; 75% to 80% occur a single time. Jointly, the top ten make up around 4.3% of the sample.

Broader findings and caveats from the paper: Only CD4+CD45RO+ memory cells were sequenced, in contrast to the original study, which included naive and memory CD4+ and CD8+ populations. The results were interpreted as suggesting that the CMV-associated TCR signature is mostly present in the CD4+ memory repertoire. A median bootstrapped AUC of around 0.94 with a 95% CI of 0.76-1.00 was achieved on the Belgian cohort by the original-framework classifier. For predicting CMV serostatus, the median bootstrapped AUC was about 0.95 using the original framework and less than 0.93 using a US-trained random forest. Of around 160 previously reported CMV-associated TCRbeta sequences, approximately 70 appeared in the CD4+ memory repertoires, each in one to five individuals.

CDR1 and CDR2 are drawn from the germline V gene (reference sequence): LNHDA, SQIVND. From V the trimming removes 1 base and from J it removes 4 bases, while the gene matches leave 6 bases of the junction unaccounted for. The CDR3 covers 16 residues, taking in both the cysteine and the phenylalanine. Just CDR3 DNA is preserved here, 48 bases in frame from base 1. As for this clone: The antigen it recognizes is unknown. Nothing much larger sits one base from this clone, and base qualities are not available.

Single viable CD3+CD4+CD8-CD45RO+ cells were sorted as memory CD4+ T cells on a FACSAria II. CMV serostatus was determined with a Roche Elecsys assay detecting serum IgG against CMV pp150, pp28, p38 and p52. After thawing, total CD4+ T cells were enriched by positive selection with CD4 magnetic microbeads. The samples came from a different study that was designed specifically to examine the CD4+ T cell memory repertoire. Peripheral blood mononuclear cells were isolated and cryopreserved following standard operating procedures; serum was stored at -80 °C. The staining used CD3-PerCP (BW264/56), CD4-APC (RPA-T4), CD45RO-PE (UCHT1) and CD8-Pacific Orange (3B5) antibodies, and Sytox blue was used to exclude non-viable cells.

The chain was built from TRBV19 and TRBJ2-3, with 9 middle bases fitting TRBD1. The receptor was isolated from an adult in good health and CMV-seropositive. The sequencing sample was made of memory CD4+ T cells from blood. This receptor has the CDR3 CASSIGYRGLPDTQYF. Here is the DNA: TGTGCCAGTAGTATAGGATACAGGGGGCTCCCAGATACGCAGTATTTT.